This TCR beta chain stems from a study of T cell repertoires in ileal Crohn's disease. Notes on the study in general: Clonal expansions were more frequent in active smokers than non-smokers at surgery.

Trimming left V 10 bases short and J 0 bases short, with 9 bases between. This CDR3 spans 13 amino acids. CDR1 and CDR2 (germline): MGHDK, SYGVNS. Concerning this clone: Its antigen remains unknown.

Some clones are missing from TCRdb's copy, which holds only in-frame ones; the method was immunoSEQ multiplex PCR. The sample shows some 15,000 clones, about 85% of them seen only once. Sequencing was carried out using ileal tissue. The sequence derives from an adult with Crohn's disease. The chain combines TRBV25-1 with TRBJ1-4; D ambiguous. The CDR3 loop is CATSRATNEKLFF. The CDR3 DNA reads as TGTGCCACCTCCCGAGCAACTAATGAAAAACTGTTTTTT.